Each of the 2 T cell receptor beta chains below was sequenced from the same sample in a study of siplizumab effects on memory and regulatory T cells (dated by TCRdb to about 2019). The receptor library was made with the immunoSEQ multiplex PCR assay. The immuneACCESS repertoire file appears here via TCRdb, limited to in-frame rearrangements. These files lack a portion of the clones; in checked studies, under half of the deficit traces to unresolved V genes, and the cause of the others is not known. For this sample the table gives 70,000 to 95,000 clones, of which over 95% were detected only once. The ten biggest clones cover less than 0.035% of the sample. The sample consisted of naive CD4+ T cells sorted from blood. The cell subset or site label corresponds to: unstimulated naive T cells. All receptors come from a human donor in good health.

The V gene is TRBV30, the J gene TRBJ2-5; D is perhaps TRBD2 (6 bases). Germline CDR1 is GTSNPN and CDR2 is SVGIG (reference sequence). The ends were cut back, 0 bases at V and 0 bases at J, with 17 bases in the middle. This CDR3 is built from 17 residues. The CDR3 loop reads CAWSVGRLRKDQETQYF. In nucleotides, the CDR3 is TGTGCCTGGAGTGTGGGGAGGTTGAGGAAAGACCAAGAGACCCAGTACTTC.

V usage is TRBV7-2 and J usage is TRBJ2-7, with a weak D call TRBD1 (5 bases). The CDR3 spans 14 residues. V shed 1 base and J shed 2 bases, with 9 bases lying between them. The germline gives CDR1 SGHTA, CDR2 FQGNSA. Here the CDR3 reads CASSLGQSTYEQYF. For the CDR3, the DNA is TGTGCCAGCAGCTTAGGACAGTCTACCTACGAGCAGTACTTC.